This entry lists 25 T cell receptor beta chains sequenced from one sample in a study of CD8+ T cells in alopecia areata. TCR sequencing used cDNA made by reverse transcription of extracted RNA. Profiling relied on immunoSEQ multiplex PCR, and the TCRdb table lists in-frame clones only, not all of them. Altogether hundreds of thousands of clones are present, 60% being singletons, with the ten largest covering around 0.84%. The treatment: oral pan-JAK inhibitor, 5-10 mg twice daily. The starting material was CD4+ T cells sorted from blood, obtained at approximately week 51, from a patient treated with tofacitinib. The source is a human donor with alopecia areata.

The count of this clone is one. The chain couples TRBV2 to TRBJ2-7, with D tentatively TRBD1 or TRBD2 (5 bases each). CDR3 length: 13 residues. Germline V gives CDR1 SNHLY, CDR2 FYNNEI. V was shortened by 4 bases and J by 2 bases, with 9 bases between the two germline ends. CDR3 DNA sequence: TGTGCCAGCAGTGCCCGGGGACCCTACGAGCAGTACTTC. Translation gives CASSARGPYEQYF.

In this sample, this clone turned up a few times. The rearrangement uses TRBV30 and TRBJ2-1, with D possibly being TRBD2 (6 bases). Germline V gives CDR1 GTSNPN, CDR2 SVGIG (reference sequence). The CDR3 runs 11 residues. Here the CDR3 DNA reads TGTGCTGCGGGGACCTACAATGAGCAGTTCTTC. It encodes CAAGTYNEQFF.

This clone was recorded only once. This rearrangement joins TRBV27 to TRBJ2-7; D possibly corresponds to TRBD1 (6 bases). The V and J ends lost 5 bases and 0 bases respectively, with 11 bases between them. The CDR3 runs to 14 residues. Germline CDR1 and CDR2: MNHEY and SMNVEV (reference sequence). CDR3 DNA sequence: TGTGCCAGCAGTATCCGGGACACCTCCTACGAGCAGTACTTC. This translates into CASSIRDTSYEQYF.

This clone appeared a single time. V and J are TRBV7-9 and TRBJ1-2, with D possibly matching TRBD1 (5 bases). This CDR3 spans 16 amino acids. The V and J ends lost 1 base and 8 bases respectively, with 20 bases between them. CDR1 and CDR2 from the germline V gene are SEHNR and FQNEAQ (reference sequence). CDR3: CASSLGFRDPVGGYTF. Written as DNA, the CDR3 is TGTGCCAGCAGCTTAGGATTCCGGGACCCCGTCGGGGGCTACACCTTC.

The chain is built from TRBV4-1 and TRBJ2-2; 9 bases line up with TRBD1. The V gene end was trimmed by 4 bases and the J gene end by 5 bases; junction bases not matched to a gene: 5. The CDR3 has 15 residues. Germline V gene data show CDR1 as MGHRA and CDR2 as YSYEKL. CDR3 region: CASSRGQGWTGELFF. In DNA, the CDR3 is TGCGCCAGCAGCCGAGGACAGGGGTGGACCGGGGAGCTGTTTTTT.

The chain links TRBV29-1 to TRBJ1-2; TRBD1 matches at 10 bases. Germline V gene sequence: CDR1 SQVTM, CDR2 ANQGSEA. This CDR3 region has 13 residues. The junction had 3 bases not matched to a gene; V was cut back by 4 bases and J by 4 bases. DNA for the CDR3: TGCAGCGTTGGGGGACAGGGGTCCTATGGCTACACCTTC. It codes for CSVGGQGSYGYTF.

V gene TRBV11-1 combines with J gene TRBJ2-7; 9 nucleotides agree with TRBD1. The CDR3 has 14 residues. Germline V gives CDR1 SGHAT, CDR2 FQDESV (reference sequence). V was pared by 3 bases and J by 6 bases, with 6 bases of the junction left unmatched. The CDR3 region is CASSFPRDRAEQYF. CDR3 coding DNA: TGTGCCAGCAGCTTCCCCCGGGACAGGGCCGAGCAGTACTTC.

This clone was counted ten times or more. At the DNA level, this CDR3 is encoded by other sequences in the same sample as well. The chain recombines TRBV6-1 with TRBJ1-1, with D possibly being TRBD1 (6 bases). Germline V gene sequence: CDR1 MNHNS, CDR2 SASEGT. V was shortened by 10 bases and J by 4 bases, with 13 bases between the two germline ends. This CDR3 region has 12 residues. CDR3 residues: CATQGFFTEAFF. The CDR3, as DNA: TGTGCCACCCAGGGGTTCTTCACTGAAGCTTTCTTT.

The gene calls are TRBV15 and TRBJ2-1; D not certain. The CDR3 is made up of 16 amino acids. The V gene's germline CDR1 is LNHNV and CDR2 YYDKDF (reference sequence). Trimming took 1 base from V and 5 from J, leaving 15 bases between them. The CDR3 DNA follows: TGTGCCACCAGCAGAGGATCAGGTATACCTAACAATGAGCAGTTCTTC. Translated, it gives CATSRGSGIPNNEQFF.

The V gene is TRBV30, the J gene TRBJ1-5; no clear D gene. The length of the CDR3 is 17 residues. With 0 bases removed from V and 0 bases from J, the gap between germline ends came to 15 bases. The germline gives CDR1 GTSNPN, CDR2 SVGIG (reference sequence). The CDR3 protein is CAWSVRSGGISNQPQHF. CDR3 nucleotide sequence: TGTGCCTGGAGTGTACGTTCGGGAGGGATTAGCAATCAGCCCCAGCATTTT. Combining the CDR3 with reference TRBV30 and TRBJ1-5 gives the whole variable domain SQTIHQWPATLVQPVGSPLSLECTVEGTSNPNLYWYRQAAGRGLQLLFYSVGIGQISSEVPQNLSASRPQDRQFILSSKKLLLSDSGFYLCAWSVRSGGISNQPQHFGDGTRLSIL.

As to this clone: Different DNA sequences within this sample yield the same CDR3. This chain joins TRBV10-3 and TRBJ2-5; maybe TRBD2 (6 bases). The germline CDR1 and CDR2 sequences are ENHRY and SYGVKD. The germline V and J ends were trimmed by 2 bases and 5 bases, with 6 bases remaining between them. The CDR3 loop spans 12 amino acids. CDR3 DNA: TGTGCCATCAGTGAGCGGGGGGAGACCCAGTACTTC. It yields the protein CAISERGETQYF.

The V call is TRBV6-1, the J call TRBJ1-2; D unclear. CDR3 length: 12 amino acids. V was shortened by 3 bases and J by 4 bases, with 6 bases between the two germline ends. CDR1 is MNHNS and CDR2 is SASEGT in the germline V gene. The CDR3 sequence is CASSERGYGYTF. DNA for the CDR3: TGTGCCAGCAGTGAGCGGGGCTATGGCTACACCTTC.

The gene calls are TRBV10-3 and TRBJ1-5, with D possibly being TRBD1 (5 bases). Germline loops: CDR1 ENHRY, CDR2 SYGVKD. V lost 0 bases and J 3 bases, leaving 15 bases between the germline ends. The CDR3 runs 17 residues. The CDR3, as DNA: TGTGCCATCAGTGAGTCGGGGGGAATATTTAACAATCAGCCCCAGCATTTT. Amino acids: CAISESGGIFNNQPQHF.

This chain connects TRBV4-1 to TRBJ2-2; the D is unclear. The CDR3 extends over 16 amino acids. V lost 1 base, J lost 3 bases, and 12 bases lay in between. Germline V gives CDR1 MGHRA, CDR2 YSYEKL. The CDR3 is CASSQVGEIHTGELFF. CDR3 DNA sequence: TGCGCCAGCAGCCAAGTTGGGGAAATTCACACCGGGGAGCTGTTTTTT.

This clone came up a few times. The chain couples TRBV2 to TRBJ2-3; D gene ambiguous. The V end lost 5 bases, the J end lost 5 bases, and 2 bases lay between the germline ends. The CDR3 has 10 amino acids. Germline lookup yields CDR1 SNHLY and CDR2 FYNNEI. The DNA of the CDR3 is TGTGCCAGCAGTCAAGATACGCAGTATTTT. This codes for CASSQDTQYF.

The CDR3 nucleotides read TGTGCCTGGAGTGGGCAGGGAGGGATTCCGGGCAATCAGCCCCAGCATTTT. Translating it yields CAWSGQGGIPGNQPQHF. The rearrangement links TRBV30 to TRBJ1-5; the D gene is possibly TRBD1 (5 bases). The V end lost 1 base, the J end lost 2 bases, and 18 bases lay between the germline ends. The CDR3 contains 17 residues. Germline loops: CDR1 GTSNPN, CDR2 SVGIG (reference sequence).

Notes on this clone: One junction end does not reproduce the germline sequence, and a read error may be involved. This chain joins TRBV29-1 and TRBJ2-5; unclear D gene. Germline loops: CDR1 SQVTM, CDR2 ANQGSEA. The CDR3 length is 11 residues. CDR3 protein: CSVEGAETQYF. The CDR3 DNA reads as TGCAGCGTAGAAGGTGCGGAGACCCAGTACTTC.

This clone was recorded a few times. The V and J genes are TRBV29-1 and TRBJ2-1; no reliable D call. The germline gives CDR1 SQVTM, CDR2 ANQGSEA. The CDR3 consists of 12 residues. V gave up 3 bases and J gave up 0 bases, with 3 bases separating them. As DNA, the CDR3 is TGCAGCGTTGATTCCTCCTACAATGAGCAGTTCTTC. This gives the protein CSVDSSYNEQFF.

The chain joins TRBV2 to TRBJ1-1, with D possibly being TRBD1 (6 bases). V was cut by 6 bases and J by 1 base, with 9 bases left in between. This CDR3 region has 13 residues. The germline gives CDR1 SNHLY, CDR2 FYNNEI. DNA for the CDR3: TGTGCCAGCAGCAGGGGAAGGAACACTGAAGCTTTCTTT. Amino acids: CASSRGRNTEAFF.

V gene TRBV30 combines with J gene TRBJ1-5; D is uncertain. The germline V and J ends were trimmed by 0 bases and 7 bases, with 13 bases remaining between them. The CDR3 covers 14 residues. Germline lookup yields CDR1 GTSNPN and CDR2 SVGIG (reference sequence). CDR3 in amino acids: CAWSVNGNGQPQHF. CDR3 bases: TGTGCCTGGAGTGTAAACGGGAACGGGCAGCCCCAGCATTTT. The entire variable domain, with the rest obtained from reference TRBV30 and TRBJ1-5, is as follows: SQTIHQWPATLVQPVGSPLSLECTVEGTSNPNLYWYRQAAGRGLQLLFYSVGIGQISSEVPQNLSASRPQDRQFILSSKKLLLSDSGFYLCAWSVNGNGQPQHFGDGTRLSIL.

This clone was counted a few times. The gene calls are TRBV29-1 and TRBJ1-1; no firm D call. Germline V lookup: CDR1 SQVTM, CDR2 ANQGSEA. V gave up 6 bases and J gave up 1 base, with 15 bases separating them. The CDR3 covers 14 residues. The CDR3 sequence: CSVVLGAGNTEAFF. CDR3 DNA sequence: TGCAGCGTGGTTTTAGGCGCTGGGAACACTGAAGCTTTCTTT.

The rearrangement joins TRBV15 to TRBJ1-1; D gene uncertain. Germline CDR1 LNHNV, CDR2 YYDKDF (reference sequence). The CDR3 totals 14 residues. V lost 0 bases and J lost 7, with 12 bases in between. The CDR3 loop reads CATSRDRGTSEAFF. The DNA for the CDR3 is TGTGCCACCAGCAGAGATCGAGGTACCAGTGAAGCTTTCTTT.

V is TRBV18 and J is TRBJ1-5; a possible D gene is TRBD1 (5 bases). The CDR3 is 14 amino acids. In germline, CDR1 is KGHSH, CDR2 LQKENI. V dropped 3 bases and J dropped 0 bases, with 6 bases sitting between them. The CDR3: CASSPDSSNQPQHF. The CDR3 DNA follows: TGTGCCAGCTCACCTGACAGTAGCAATCAGCCCCAGCATTTT. Together with reference TRBV18 and TRBJ1-5, the CDR3 gives the full variable domain: NAGVMQNPRHLVRRRGQEARLRCSPMKGHSHVYWYRQLPEEGLKFMVYLQKENIIDESGMPKERFSAEFPKEGPSILRIQQVVRGDSAAYFCASSPDSSNQPQHFGDGTRLSIL.

This clone was picked up a small number of times. This chain joins TRBV27 and TRBJ1-2; D is undetermined. The CDR3 has 13 residues. Germline CDR1 reads MNHEY; CDR2 reads SMNVEV (reference sequence). V was cut by 3 bases and J by 4 bases, with 9 bases left in between. CDR3 coding DNA: TGTGCCAGCAGTTTCGGCGGCCCCTATGGCTACACCTTC. Translation gives CASSFGGPYGYTF.

The chain combines TRBV5-1 with TRBJ1-2; D is uncertain. V lost 2 bases and J lost 4, with 12 bases in between. The CDR3 is 14 residues long. The germline gives CDR1 SGHRS, CDR2 YFSETQ. The CDR3 sequence is CASSLRLTTYGYTF. CDR3 in DNA: TGCGCCAGCAGCTTAAGACTGACCACCTATGGCTACACCTTC.